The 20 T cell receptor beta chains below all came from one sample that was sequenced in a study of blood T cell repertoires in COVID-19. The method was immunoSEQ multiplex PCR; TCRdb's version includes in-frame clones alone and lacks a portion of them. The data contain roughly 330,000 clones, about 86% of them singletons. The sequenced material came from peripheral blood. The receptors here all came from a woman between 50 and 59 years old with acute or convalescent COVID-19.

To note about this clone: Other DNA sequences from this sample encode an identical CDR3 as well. The CDR3 loop reads CAISPGTEETQYF. The CDR3 nucleotides are TGTGCCATCAGCCCCGGGACAGAAGAGACCCAGTACTTC. The chain links TRBV10-3 to TRBJ2-5; 7 bases are shared with TRBD1. The germline CDR1 and CDR2 sequences are ENHRY and SYGVKD. V was clipped by 6 bases and J by 3 bases; unmatched bases: 4. The CDR3 totals 13 residues.

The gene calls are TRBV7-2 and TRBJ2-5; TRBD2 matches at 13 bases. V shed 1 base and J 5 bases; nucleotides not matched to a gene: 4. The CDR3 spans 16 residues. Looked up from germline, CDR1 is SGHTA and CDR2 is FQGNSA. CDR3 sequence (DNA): TGTGCCAGCAGCTTAGGAACTAGCGGGAGGGGGGAGACCCAGTACTTC. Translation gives CASSLGTSGRGETQYF. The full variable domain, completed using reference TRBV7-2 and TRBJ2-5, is GAGVSQSPSNKVTEKGKDVELRCDPISGHTALYWYRQSLGQGLEFLIYFQGNSAPDKSGLPSDRFSAERTGGSVSTLTIQRTQQEDSAVYLCASSLGTSGRGETQYFGPGTRLLVL.

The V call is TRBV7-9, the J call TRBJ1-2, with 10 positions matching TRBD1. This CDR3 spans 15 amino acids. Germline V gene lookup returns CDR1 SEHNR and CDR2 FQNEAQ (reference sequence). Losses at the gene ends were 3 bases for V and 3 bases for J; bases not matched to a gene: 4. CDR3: CASSLGQGIYYGYTF. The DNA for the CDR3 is TGTGCCAGCAGCTTGGGACAGGGGATATACTATGGCTACACCTTC. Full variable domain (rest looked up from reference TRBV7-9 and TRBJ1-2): DTGVSQNPRHKITKRGQNVTFRCDPISEHNRLYWYRQTLGQGPEFLTYFQNEAQLEKSRLLSDRFSAERPKGSFSTLEIQRTEQGDSAMYLCASSLGQGIYYGYTFGSGTRLTVV.

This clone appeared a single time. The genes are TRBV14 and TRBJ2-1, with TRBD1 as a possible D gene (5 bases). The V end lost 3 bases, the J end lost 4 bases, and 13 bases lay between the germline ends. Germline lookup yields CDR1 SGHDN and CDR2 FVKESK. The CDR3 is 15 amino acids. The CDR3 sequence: CASSQGPARYNEQFF. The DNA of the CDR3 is TGTGCCAGCAGCCAGGGGCCGGCCCGGTACAATGAGCAGTTCTTC. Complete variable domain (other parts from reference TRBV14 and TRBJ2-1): EAGVTQFPSHSVIEKGQTVTLRCDPISGHDNLYWYRRVMGKEIKFLLHFVKESKQDESGMPNNRFLAERTGGTYSTLKVQPAELEDSGVYFCASSQGPARYNEQFFGPGTRLTVL.

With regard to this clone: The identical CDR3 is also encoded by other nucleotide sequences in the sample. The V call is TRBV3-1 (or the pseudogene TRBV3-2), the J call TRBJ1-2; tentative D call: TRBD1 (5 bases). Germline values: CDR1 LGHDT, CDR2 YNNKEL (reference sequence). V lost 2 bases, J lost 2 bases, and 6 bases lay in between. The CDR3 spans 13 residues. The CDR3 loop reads CASSQQGNYGYTF. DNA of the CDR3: TGTGCCAGCAGCCAACAGGGAAACTATGGCTACACCTTC.

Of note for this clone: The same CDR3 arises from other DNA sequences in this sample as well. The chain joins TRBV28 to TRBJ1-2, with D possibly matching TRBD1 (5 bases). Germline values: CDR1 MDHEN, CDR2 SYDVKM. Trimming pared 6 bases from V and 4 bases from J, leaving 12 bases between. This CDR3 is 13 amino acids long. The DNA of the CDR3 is TGTGCCAGCAGCCTCGGTACAGGCTATGGCTACACCTTC. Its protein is CASSLGTGYGYTF.

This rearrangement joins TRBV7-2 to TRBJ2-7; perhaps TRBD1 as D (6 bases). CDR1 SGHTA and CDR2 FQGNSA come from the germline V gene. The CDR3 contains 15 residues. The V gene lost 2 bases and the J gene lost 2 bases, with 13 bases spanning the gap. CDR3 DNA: TGTGCCAGCAGCTTAAAGGGGCCAGGGGCCTACGAGCAGTACGTC. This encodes CASSLKGPGAYEQYV.

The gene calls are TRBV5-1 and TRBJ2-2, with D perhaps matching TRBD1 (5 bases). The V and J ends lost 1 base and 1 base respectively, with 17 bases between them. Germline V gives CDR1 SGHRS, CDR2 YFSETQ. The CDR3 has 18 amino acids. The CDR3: CASSLLPGNQLNTGELFF. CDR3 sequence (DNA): TGCGCCAGCAGCTTGCTTCCAGGGAATCAACTGAACACCGGGGAGCTGTTTTTT.

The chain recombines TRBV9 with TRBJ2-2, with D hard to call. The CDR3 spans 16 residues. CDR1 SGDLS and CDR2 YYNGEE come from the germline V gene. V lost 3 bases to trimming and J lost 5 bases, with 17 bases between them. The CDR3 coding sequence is TGTGCCAGCAGCGGTCCCCCGGGTCGAAGGACCGGGGAGCTGTTTTTT. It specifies CASSGPPGRRTGELFF.

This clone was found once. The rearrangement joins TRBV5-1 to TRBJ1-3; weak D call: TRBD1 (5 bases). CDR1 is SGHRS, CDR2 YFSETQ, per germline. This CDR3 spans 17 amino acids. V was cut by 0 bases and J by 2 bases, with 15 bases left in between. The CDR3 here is CASSLAPQGTTGNTIYF. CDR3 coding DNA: TGCGCCAGCAGCTTGGCCCCTCAGGGCACTACTGGAAACACCATATATTTT.

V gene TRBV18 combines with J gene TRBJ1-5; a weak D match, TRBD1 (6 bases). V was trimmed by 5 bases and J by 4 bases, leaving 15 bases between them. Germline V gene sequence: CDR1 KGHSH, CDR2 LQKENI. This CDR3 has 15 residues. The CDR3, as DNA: TGTGCCAGCTCAGCCAACAGGGCCAGGAATCAGCCCCAGCATTTT. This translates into CASSANRARNQPQHF.

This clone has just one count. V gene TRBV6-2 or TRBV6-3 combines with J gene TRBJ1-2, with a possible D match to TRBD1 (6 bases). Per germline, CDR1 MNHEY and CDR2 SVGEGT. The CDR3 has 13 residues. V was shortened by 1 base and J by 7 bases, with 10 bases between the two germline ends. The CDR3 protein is CASSYLDSGGYTF. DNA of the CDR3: TGTGCCAGCAGTTACTTGGACAGTGGTGGCTACACCTTC.

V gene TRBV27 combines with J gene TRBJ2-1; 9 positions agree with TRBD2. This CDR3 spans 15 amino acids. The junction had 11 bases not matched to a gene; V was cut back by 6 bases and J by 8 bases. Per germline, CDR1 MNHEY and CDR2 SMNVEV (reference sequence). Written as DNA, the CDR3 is TGTGCCAGCAGACACATGAGCGGGGGGCGTGATGAGCAGTTCTTC. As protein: CASRHMSGGRDEQFF.

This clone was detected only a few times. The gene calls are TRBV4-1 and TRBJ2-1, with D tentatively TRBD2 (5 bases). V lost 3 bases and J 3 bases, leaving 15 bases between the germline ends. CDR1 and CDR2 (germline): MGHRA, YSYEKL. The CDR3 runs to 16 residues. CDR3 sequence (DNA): TGCGCCAGCAGCCACCCTGGGAGTGGGGACTACAATGAGCAGTTCTTC. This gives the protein CASSHPGSGDYNEQFF.

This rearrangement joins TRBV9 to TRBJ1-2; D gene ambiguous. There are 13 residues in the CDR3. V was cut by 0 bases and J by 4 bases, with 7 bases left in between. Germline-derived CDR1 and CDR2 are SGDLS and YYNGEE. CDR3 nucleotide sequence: TGTGCCAGCAGCGTAGTGCAGGCCTATGGCTACACCTTC. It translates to CASSVVQAYGYTF. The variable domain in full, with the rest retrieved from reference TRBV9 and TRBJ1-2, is DSGVTQTPKHLITATGQRVTLRCSPRSGDLSVYWYQQSLDQGLQFLIQYYNGEERAKGNILERFSAQQFPDLHSELNLSSLELGDSALYFCASSVVQAYGYTFGSGTRLTVV.

The DNA for the CDR3 is TGTGCCAGCAGCCACCTATTAACAGGGGGAAGGGAAGCTTTCTTT. Its protein product is CASSHLLTGGREAFF. The chain is built from TRBV3-1 (or the pseudogene TRBV3-2) and TRBJ1-1; 8 nucleotides match TRBD1. V trimming: 3 bases; J trimming: 8 bases; junction bases outside the gene matches: 11. This CDR3 is built from 15 residues. Germline V gene lookup returns CDR1 LGHDT and CDR2 YNNKEL (reference sequence).

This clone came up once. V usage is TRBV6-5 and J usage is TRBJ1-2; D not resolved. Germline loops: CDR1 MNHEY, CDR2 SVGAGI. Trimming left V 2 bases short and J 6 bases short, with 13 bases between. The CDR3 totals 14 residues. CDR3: CASSYVEGSDGYTF. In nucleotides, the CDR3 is TGTGCCAGCAGTTACGTGGAGGGATCGGATGGCTACACCTTC.

CDR3 amino acids: CASSRGRGDPGNTIYF. CDR3 bases: TGTGCCAGCAGTCGGGGGAGGGGGGATCCTGGAAACACCATATATTTT. The rearrangement uses TRBV6-6 and TRBJ1-3; TRBD1 is a possible D gene (6 bases). Germline assignment: CDR1 MNHNY and CDR2 SVGAGI (reference sequence). V lost 5 bases and J 2 bases, leaving 16 bases between the germline ends. The CDR3 is made up of 16 amino acids.

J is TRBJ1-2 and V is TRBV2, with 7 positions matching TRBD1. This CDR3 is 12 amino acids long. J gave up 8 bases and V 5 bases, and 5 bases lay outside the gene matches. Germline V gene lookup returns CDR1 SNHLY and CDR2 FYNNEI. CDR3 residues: CASSRDREGYTF. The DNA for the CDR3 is TGTGCCAGCAGTCGCGACAGGGAGGGCTACACCTTC.

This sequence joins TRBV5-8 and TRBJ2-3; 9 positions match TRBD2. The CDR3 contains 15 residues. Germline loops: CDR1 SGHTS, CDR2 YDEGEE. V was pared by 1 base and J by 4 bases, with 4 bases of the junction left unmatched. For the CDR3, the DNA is TGTGCCAGCAGCTTGTTCGGCGGGGGGGCAGATACGCAGTATTTT. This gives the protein CASSLFGGGADTQYF.